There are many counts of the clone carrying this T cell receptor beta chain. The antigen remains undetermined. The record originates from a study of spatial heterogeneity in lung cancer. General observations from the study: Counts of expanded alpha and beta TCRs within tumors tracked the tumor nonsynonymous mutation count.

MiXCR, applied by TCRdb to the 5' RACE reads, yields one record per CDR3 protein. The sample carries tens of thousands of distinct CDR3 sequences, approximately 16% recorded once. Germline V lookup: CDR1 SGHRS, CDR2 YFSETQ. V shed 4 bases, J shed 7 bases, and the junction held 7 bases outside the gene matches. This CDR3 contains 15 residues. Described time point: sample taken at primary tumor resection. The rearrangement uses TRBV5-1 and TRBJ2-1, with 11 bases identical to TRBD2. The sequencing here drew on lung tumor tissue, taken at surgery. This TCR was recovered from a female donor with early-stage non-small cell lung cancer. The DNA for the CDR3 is TGCGCCAGCAGCCCTACTAGCGGGAGTAATAATGAGCAGTTCTTC. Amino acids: CASSPTSGSNNEQFF.